The rows below give T cell receptor beta chains drawn from one sample of a study of blood T cell repertoires in COVID-19. Data came from immunoSEQ multiplex PCR; TCRdb stores just in-frame clones and leaves some out. The sample lists about 190,000 clones, approximately 84% occurring once. The specimen was PBMCs or T cells enriched from blood (not recorded which). All receptors come from a woman younger than 45 who had recovered from COVID-19. Both conserved end residues are part of each CDR3. Fields, in order: V gene, J gene, D gene, clone size, CDR3 protein, CDR3 DNA. The D gene is left open where the match is weak. A clone size is listed for some rows: how often the clone was seen (once, few, many), or a class if it is expanded.

V: TRBV18; J: TRBJ2-7; D: .; size: .; CDR3: CASSPQGDWHEQYF; DNA: TGTGCCAGCTCACCACAGGGGGATTGGCACGAGCAGTACTTC
V: TRBV11-2; J: TRBJ1-4; D: TRBD1; size: .; CDR3: CASSQGQEFNEKLFF; DNA: TGTGCCAGCAGCCAAGGACAGGAGTTTAATGAAAAACTGTTTTTT
V: TRBV28; J: TRBJ1-1; D: .; size: once; CDR3: CASSTLTGLEAFF; DNA: TGTGCCAGCAGTACACTGACAGGTTTAGAAGCTTTCTTT
V: TRBV19; J: TRBJ1-2; D: .; size: once; CDR3: CASSSREGLNYGYTF; DNA: TGTGCCAGTAGTAGTCGGGAGGGACTCAACTATGGCTACACCTTC
V: TRBV28; J: TRBJ1-2; D: TRBD1; size: once; CDR3: CASGPGQRSYGYTF; DNA: TGTGCCAGCGGCCCGGGACAGAGGTCCTATGGCTACACCTTC
V: TRBV5-1; J: TRBJ2-2; D: .; size: .; CDR3: CASSQDQGESGELFF; DNA: TGCGCCAGCAGTCAAGATCAGGGTGAGAGCGGGGAGCTGTTTTTT
V: TRBV10-3; J: TRBJ2-7; D: .; size: medium-sized; CDR3: CAISESGPAYEQYF; DNA: TGTGCCATCAGTGAGTCGGGCCCAGCCTACGAGCAGTACTTC
V: TRBV3-1/TRBV3-2; J: TRBJ2-1; D: TRBD2; size: .; CDR3: CASSPTGASGDNEQFF; DNA: TGTGCCAGCAGCCCAACGGGAGCTAGCGGAGACAATGAGCAGTTCTTC
V: TRBV28; J: TRBJ1-1; D: .; size: .; CDR3: CASSRDRNTEAFF; DNA: TGTGCCAGCAGCAGAGACAGGAACACTGAAGCTTTCTTT
V: TRBV3-1/TRBV3-2; J: TRBJ1-5; D: TRBD1; size: once; CDR3: CASSQGTVPGGQPQHF; DNA: TGTGCCAGCAGCCAAGGGACAGTCCCAGGGGGTCAGCCCCAGCATTTT
V: TRBV6-5; J: TRBJ2-5; D: TRBD2; size: .; CDR3: CASSYQGAGVGTQYF; DNA: TGTGCCAGCAGTTACCAAGGAGCGGGGGTCGGGACCCAGTACTTC
V: TRBV15; J: TRBJ1-2; D: TRBD1; size: few; CDR3: CATSRPRDRENGYTF; DNA: TGTGCCACCAGCAGACCCCGGGACAGGGAAAATGGCTACACCTTC
V: TRBV5-4; J: TRBJ2-2; D: TRBD1; size: .; CDR3: CASRRTGDTGELFF; DNA: TGTGCCAGCAGACGGACAGGGGACACCGGGGAGCTGTTTTTT
V: TRBV7-2; J: TRBJ2-3; D: TRBD2; size: .; CDR3: CASSHPSGITNTQYF; DNA: TGTGCCAGCAGCCACCCTAGCGGGATCACAAATACGCAGTATTTT
V: TRBV12-5; J: TRBJ2-3; D: .; size: .; CDR3: CASGLEDSNTDTQYF; DNA: TGTGCTAGTGGTTTGGAAGACAGTAACACAGATACGCAGTATTTT
V: TRBV7-9; J: TRBJ2-3; D: TRBD1; size: .; CDR3: CASSVHGRGPTDTQYF; DNA: TGTGCCAGCAGCGTACACGGAAGGGGGCCCACAGATACGCAGTATTTT
V: TRBV6-5; J: TRBJ1-1; D: .; size: .; CDR3: CASSRWRAQAFF; DNA: TGTGCCAGCAGCCGCTGGCGGGCTCAAGCTTTCTTT
V: TRBV19; J: TRBJ1-5; D: .; size: .; CDR3: CASKSATGPINQPQHF; DNA: TGTGCCAGTAAGTCTGCGACAGGCCCCATCAATCAGCCCCAGCATTTT
V: TRBV10-3; J: TRBJ2-1; D: TRBD1; size: few; CDR3: CAISEGQDYNEQFF; DNA: TGTGCCATCAGTGAAGGACAGGACTACAATGAGCAGTTCTTC
V: TRBV5-6; J: TRBJ2-3; D: TRBD2; size: .; CDR3: CASYRSGERTDTQYF; DNA: TGTGCCAGCTACCGTAGCGGGGAGCGCACAGATACGCAGTATTTT
V: TRBV7-8; J: TRBJ2-4; D: .; size: .; CDR3: CASSTRTRINIQYF; DNA: TGTGCCAGCAGCACCCGGACAAGGATAAACATTCAGTACTTC
V: TRBV18; J: TRBJ2-5; D: TRBD2; size: .; CDR3: CASSPAGGRETQYF; DNA: TGTGCCAGCTCACCAGCGGGGGGGAGAGAGACCCAGTACTTC
V: TRBV10-3; J: TRBJ2-7; D: .; size: .; CDR3: CAISEQGEQYF; DNA: TGTGCCATCAGTGAGCAGGGCGAGCAGTACTTC
V: TRBV28; J: TRBJ2-2; D: .; size: few; CDR3: CASSLEGWGANTGELFF; DNA: TGTGCCAGCAGTTTAGAAGGCTGGGGCGCGAACACCGGGGAGCTGTTTTTT
V: TRBV28; J: TRBJ2-2; D: TRBD1; size: .; CDR3: CASRQQTGANTGELFF; DNA: TGTGCCAGCAGACAACAGACAGGGGCGAACACCGGGGAGCTGTTTTTT
V: TRBV12-3/TRBV12-4; J: TRBJ1-3; D: .; size: .; CDR3: CASQRSKGNTIYF; DNA: TGTGCCAGCCAGAGGAGTAAAGGAAACACCATATATTTT
V: TRBV7-8; J: TRBJ1-4; D: .; size: .; CDR3: CASSPEQGNPPITTNEKLFF; DNA: TGTGCCAGCAGCCCGGAGCAAGGCAATCCACCTATTACAACTAATGAAAAACTGTTTTTT
V: TRBV4-2; J: TRBJ2-1; D: .; size: many; CDR3: CASSQGYGEQFF; DNA: TGTGCCAGCAGCCAAGGATACGGTGAGCAGTTCTTC
V: TRBV6-5; J: TRBJ1-2; D: TRBD1; size: .; CDR3: CASRNRGEAGYTF; DNA: TGTGCCAGCAGAAACAGGGGCGAGGCTGGCTACACCTTC
V: TRBV19; J: TRBJ2-2; D: .; size: .; CDR3: CASLRGNTGELFF; DNA: TGTGCCAGCCTTCGCGGAAACACCGGGGAGCTGTTTTTT
V: TRBV20-1; J: TRBJ2-3; D: .; size: .; CDR3: CSASHSTGTDTQYF; DNA: TGCAGTGCTAGTCACAGTACGGGGACAGATACGCAGTATTTT
V: TRBV24-1; J: TRBJ1-1; D: TRBD1; size: .; CDR3: CATSDRTGGRTEAFF; DNA: TGTGCCACCAGTGACCGAACAGGGGGCAGAACTGAAGCTTTCTTT
V: TRBV10-3; J: TRBJ1-2; D: .; size: .; CDR3: CAISLQGGYTF; DNA: TGTGCCATCAGTCTACAGGGAGGCTACACCTTC
V: TRBV28; J: TRBJ1-5; D: TRBD1; size: .; CDR3: CASSWTGGSEQPQHF; DNA: TGTGCCAGCAGTTGGACAGGGGGCAGCGAACAGCCCCAGCATTTT
V: TRBV10-3; J: TRBJ1-5; D: TRBD1; size: .; CDR3: CAISSGGLGQPQHF; DNA: TGTGCCATCAGCTCAGGGGGACTCGGGCAGCCCCAGCATTTT
V: TRBV6-5; J: TRBJ2-7; D: TRBD2; size: .; CDR3: CASSYFPSGTYEQYF; DNA: TGTGCCAGCAGTTACTTCCCGAGCGGGACCTACGAGCAGTACTTC